This T cell receptor (beta chain) was captured in a study of T cells after yellow fever vaccination. At the level of the study: Libraries from low-cell-number fractions were prepared with the SMART-Seq v4 Ultra Low Input RNA kit. Findings and caveats of the study: Clones that expanded after primary vaccination mostly reappeared after the booster (just under 98% CD4, approximately 85% CD8). Abundant contaminating clonotypes from the bulk population could appear in FACS-sorted repertoires.

It was through 5'RACE template switching that TCR cDNA was made, with a universal primer site and UMIs added. TCRdb passed the 5' RACE reads through MiXCR, listing each CDR3 protein once. Here the sample spans hundreds of thousands of distinct CDR3 sequences, around 5.2% being singletons. There are a few counts of this clonotype. The antigen is undetermined. With 4 bases removed from V and 6 bases from J, the gap between germline ends came to 10 bases. This CDR3 is 12 amino acids long. CDR1 and CDR2 from the germline V gene are GTSNPN and SVGIG (reference sequence). V and J are TRBV30 and TRBJ2-4, with D possibly being TRBD2 (6 bases). This receptor was obtained from a man between 18 and 29 years old who received the YFV17D yellow fever vaccine. The sample was CD4+ T cells sorted from PBMCs, taken on the day of the yellow fever booster vaccination. CDR3 in DNA: TGTGCCTGGACCCCCGGGGGAAACATTCAGTACTTC. Translation: CAWTPGGNIQYF.